The 22 T cell receptor beta chains in this list originate from one sample, sequenced in a study of cytomegalovirus exposure and HLA in healthy donors. PCR was performed using 60 Vbeta and 13 Jbeta primers. Only in-frame clones appear in the TCRdb table, and some are missing; sequencing was by immunoSEQ multiplex PCR. The sample is made up of 150,000 to 200,000 clones, and the top ten hold approximately 0.72% of it. The sequenced sample was PBMCs. The source is a woman aged 18-29 years in good health and CMV-seropositive.

The J gene is TRBJ1-2, the V gene TRBV28; TRBD1 matches 8 bases. CDR1 MDHEN and CDR2 SYDVKM come from the germline V gene. This CDR3 region has 15 residues. Losses at the gene ends were 6 bases for V and 6 bases for J; bases not matched to a gene: 12. CDR3 in amino acids: CASSPGQVVYDGYTF. CDR3 nucleotide sequence: TGTGCCAGCAGCCCGGGACAGGTTGTTTATGATGGCTACACCTTC.

The chain recombines TRBV28 with TRBJ2-3, with D perhaps TRBD2 (5 bases). V dropped 6 bases and J dropped 8 bases, with 21 bases sitting between them. The CDR3 contains 15 residues. The germline gives CDR1 MDHEN, CDR2 SYDVKM. CDR3 sequence reads: CASSLRGAPRVTQYF. The CDR3 DNA sequence: TGTGCCAGCAGCCTCCGGGGAGCCCCGCGGGTTACGCAGTATTTT. Using reference TRBV28 and TRBJ2-3 for the parts outside the CDR3, the full variable domain is DVKVTQSSRYLVKRTGEKVFLECVQDMDHENMFWYRQDPGLGLRLIYFSYDVKMKEKGDIPEGYSVSREKKERFSLILESASTNQTSMYLCASSLRGAPRVTQYFGPGTRLTVL.

This rearrangement joins TRBV28 to TRBJ2-1, with 8 bases lining up with TRBD2. Germline trimming cut 4 bases from V and 10 bases from J; bases unmatched to any gene: 6. Germline assignment: CDR1 MDHEN and CDR2 SYDVKM. The CDR3 loop spans 13 amino acids. The CDR3 protein is CASSSGLAGEQFF. In nucleotides, the CDR3 is TGTGCCAGCAGTTCCGGACTAGCCGGGGAGCAGTTCTTC. Combining the CDR3 with reference TRBV28 and TRBJ2-1 gives the whole variable domain DVKVTQSSRYLVKRTGEKVFLECVQDMDHENMFWYRQDPGLGLRLIYFSYDVKMKEKGDIPEGYSVSREKKERFSLILESASTNQTSMYLCASSSGLAGEQFFGPGTRLTVL.

V and J are TRBV27 and TRBJ1-5, with TRBD1 identical over 7 bases. Looked up from germline, CDR1 is MNHEY and CDR2 is SMNVEV (reference sequence). Trimming at V came to 9 bases and at J to 5 bases, leaving 7 bases not matched to a gene. The CDR3 totals 13 residues. CDR3 sequence (DNA): TGTGCCAGGACAAACAGGGGATATCAGCCCCAGCATTTT. Encoded protein: CARTNRGYQPQHF.

The chain combines TRBV2 with TRBJ2-7; perhaps TRBD2 as D (6 bases). Germline V lookup: CDR1 SNHLY, CDR2 FYNNEI. Trimming stripped 4 bases from V and 3 bases from J, with 7 bases between. The CDR3 runs to 12 residues. The CDR3 loop is CASSGDFYEQYF. The CDR3 nucleotides read TGTGCCAGCAGTGGGGACTTCTACGAGCAGTACTTC.

The chain employs TRBV6-1 and TRBJ2-5; unclear D gene. The CDR3 is made up of 14 amino acids. Trimming shortened V by 4 bases and J by 1 base, and 10 bases separated the two germline ends. Germline V gene data show CDR1 as MNHNS and CDR2 as SASEGT. CDR3 loop: CASSGTEPQETQYF. The CDR3 DNA follows: TGTGCCAGCAGTGGTACAGAACCCCAAGAGACCCAGTACTTC.

The chain combines TRBV27 with TRBJ2-1; 8 nucleotides line up with TRBD1. CDR3 size: 15 residues. The germline V gene encodes CDR1 MNHEY and CDR2 SMNVEV (reference sequence). Germline trimming cut 7 bases from V and 1 base from J; bases unmatched to any gene: 6. The CDR3 coding sequence is TGTGCCAGCAAGCGACAGGGGAAATCCTACAATGAGCAGTTCTTC. Its translation is CASKRQGKSYNEQFF.

The V gene is TRBV6-6, the J gene TRBJ2-7, with no clear D. Germline V lookup: CDR1 MNHNY, CDR2 SVGAGI (reference sequence). This CDR3 has 12 residues. The V gene lost 3 bases and the J gene lost 0 bases, with 3 bases spanning the gap. The CDR3 loop reads CASSYNSYEQYF. The CDR3 DNA sequence: TGTGCCAGCAGTTATAACTCCTACGAGCAGTACTTC.

The V gene is TRBV29-1, the J gene TRBJ1-2; 9 nucleotides agree with TRBD1. CDR3 length equals 14 residues. Germline CDR1 SQVTM, CDR2 ANQGSEA. The V and J ends lost 8 bases and 6 bases, in that order; junction bases with no gene match: 13. The CDR3 here is CSSRGDRAGNGYTF. The CDR3 coding sequence is TGCAGCTCCCGAGGGGACAGGGCAGGGAATGGCTACACCTTC.

V and J are TRBV4-1 and TRBJ2-1; D gene unclear. Germline loops: CDR1 MGHRA, CDR2 YSYEKL. This CDR3 is 13 amino acids long. V was clipped by 4 bases and J by 7 bases, with 11 bases between them. Here the CDR3 reads CASSLRELNEQFF. Written as DNA, the CDR3 is TGCGCCAGCAGCCTCCGTGAACTTAATGAGCAGTTCTTC.

This chain's CDR3 is CASSRSWTALSGYTF. DNA for the CDR3: TGTGCCAGTAGCCGATCATGGACAGCCCTATCTGGCTACACCTTC. The chain recombines TRBV19 with TRBJ1-2; a weak D match, TRBD1 (6 bases). The CDR3 totals 15 residues. V was clipped by 6 bases and J by 7 bases, with 21 bases between them. CDR1 LNHDA and CDR2 SQIVND come from the germline V gene (reference sequence).

The chain combines TRBV5-1 with TRBJ2-7; 9 nucleotides line up with TRBD1. V shed 0 bases and J 2 bases; nucleotides not matched to a gene: 6. Germline lookup yields CDR1 SGHRS and CDR2 YFSETQ. The CDR3 totals 16 residues. Here the CDR3 DNA reads TGCGCCAGCAGCTTGGCCACGACAGGGGGACCCTACGAGCAGTACTTC. It is translated as CASSLATTGGPYEQYF.

This chain connects TRBV30 to TRBJ2-2; maybe TRBD2 (5 bases). The CDR3 runs 12 residues. The V end was cut by 3 bases, the J end by 6 bases, with 8 bases between. Per the germline V gene, CDR1 is GTSNPN and CDR2 is SVGIG (reference sequence). CDR3 DNA sequence: TGTGCCTGGAGAGGAGGCCCCGGGGAGCTGTTTTTT. Translation gives CAWRGGPGELFF.

The V and J genes are TRBV7-9 and TRBJ2-2; no definite D call. The CDR3 contains 13 residues. V lost 4 bases, J lost 1 base, and 4 bases lay in between. The germline CDR1 and CDR2 sequences are SEHNR and FQNEAQ (reference sequence). The CDR3 nucleotides are TGTGCCAGCAGCTACTGGAACACCGGGGAGCTGTTTTTT. Its protein is CASSYWNTGELFF.

The genes are TRBV30 and TRBJ2-3, with TRBD2 matching over 15 bases. The CDR3 consists of 20 residues. Germline values: CDR1 GTSNPN, CDR2 SVGIG (reference sequence). J was trimmed by 4 bases and V by 2 bases; bases with no gene match: 16. CDR3 sequence: CAWSLFRMGLAGGGADTQYF. The CDR3 coding sequence is TGTGCCTGGAGTCTATTTAGGATGGGACTAGCGGGAGGAGGGGCAGATACGCAGTATTTT.

This chain joins TRBV10-2 and TRBJ2-7; 13 nucleotides line up with TRBD2. The CDR3 consists of 16 residues. J lost 1 base, V lost 7 bases, and 7 bases had no gene match. The V gene's germline CDR1 is WSHSY and CDR2 SAAADI. CDR3 sequence: CASTRQLAGGSYEQYF. CDR3 bases: TGCGCCAGCACCCGCCAACTAGCGGGGGGGTCCTACGAGCAGTACTTC.

The chain couples TRBV9 to TRBJ2-1, with 16 bases matching TRBD2. Per germline, CDR1 SGDLS and CDR2 YYNGEE. V dropped 3 bases and J dropped 6; count of bases not matched to a gene: 6. This CDR3 spans 17 amino acids. CDR3 in amino acids: CASSGGTSGGAGNEQFF. CDR3 nucleotides: TGTGCCAGCAGCGGCGGGACTAGCGGGGGGGCGGGCAATGAGCAGTTCTTC. The variable domain in full, with the rest retrieved from reference TRBV9 and TRBJ2-1, is DSGVTQTPKHLITATGQRVTLRCSPRSGDLSVYWYQQSLDQGLQFLIQYYNGEERAKGNILERFSAQQFPDLHSELNLSSLELGDSALYFCASSGGTSGGAGNEQFFGPGTRLTVL.

The rearrangement links TRBV25-1 to TRBJ2-2; the match to TRBD2 covers 7 bases. With 2 bases clipped from V and 5 bases from J, the junction kept 5 bases outside the gene matches. This CDR3 is built from 15 residues. Germline CDR1 MGHDK, CDR2 SYGVNS. Written as DNA, the CDR3 is TGTGCCAGCAGTGAAGTGGCGGGAGTTACCGGGGAGCTGTTTTTT. It encodes CASSEVAGVTGELFF.

The chain is built from TRBV19 and TRBJ2-4, with TRBD2 matching over 10 bases. J lost 1 base, V lost 6 bases, and 3 bases had no gene match. Germline loops: CDR1 LNHDA, CDR2 SQIVND (reference sequence). This CDR3 is 15 amino acids long. Here the CDR3 reads CASSQLAGAKNIQYF. CDR3 sequence (DNA): TGTGCCAGTAGCCAACTAGCGGGGGCCAAAAACATTCAGTACTTC.

V is TRBV6-6 and J is TRBJ1-1, with 10 bases matching TRBD1. Looked up from germline, CDR1 is MNHNY and CDR2 is SVGAGI (reference sequence). The V segment lost 8 bases and the J segment 2 bases; nucleotides outside the gene matches: 5. The CDR3 is made up of 14 amino acids. CDR3 nucleotides: TGTGCCAGCGGGACAGGGGATATAAACACTGAAGCTTTCTTT. It codes for CASGTGDINTEAFF.

This rearrangement joins TRBV7-2 to TRBJ2-1, with TRBD2 identical over 9 bases. V shed 3 bases and J 10 bases; nucleotides not matched to a gene: 7. This CDR3 comprises 14 residues. Germline V CDR1 and CDR2: SGHTA, FQGNSA. The CDR3, as DNA: TGTGCCAGCAGCTTCCCGGGACTAGCCCGCGAGCAGTTCTTC. Its translation: CASSFPGLAREQFF.

The chain employs TRBV7-9 and TRBJ1-1; 8 positions match TRBD1. Per the germline V gene, CDR1 is SEHNR and CDR2 is FQNEAQ (reference sequence). The length of the CDR3 is 11 residues. Germline trimming cut 5 bases from V and 11 bases from J; bases unmatched to any gene: 4. The CDR3 coding sequence is TGTGCCAGCAGCCTACAGGGGGGCGCTTTCTTT. Protein sequence: CASSLQGGAFF.